The table lists the clone carrying this TCR beta chain with a count of one. This specimen belongs to a study of blood T cell repertoires in COVID-19. Overall study: Donors in the United States, Italy and Spain gave samples during acute or convalescent COVID-19.

Libraries were prepared by immunoSEQ multiplex PCR; TCRdb keeps only in-frame clonotypes and omits some of them. This table holds roughly 310,000 clones, around 91% found once. The CDR3 extends over 15 amino acids. This chain uses TRBV21-1 with TRBJ2-5; the table names TRBD2, a call not compared with the DNA. TRBV21-1 is flagged as a pseudogene. The sample consisted of PBMCs or T cells enriched from blood (not recorded which). This receptor was identified in a woman aged 40 to 55 who had recovered from COVID-19. DNA for the CDR3: TGTGCCAGCAGCACGGTGCGGGAAGCCCCGGGGACCCAGTACTTC. Translating it yields CASSTVREAPGTQYF.